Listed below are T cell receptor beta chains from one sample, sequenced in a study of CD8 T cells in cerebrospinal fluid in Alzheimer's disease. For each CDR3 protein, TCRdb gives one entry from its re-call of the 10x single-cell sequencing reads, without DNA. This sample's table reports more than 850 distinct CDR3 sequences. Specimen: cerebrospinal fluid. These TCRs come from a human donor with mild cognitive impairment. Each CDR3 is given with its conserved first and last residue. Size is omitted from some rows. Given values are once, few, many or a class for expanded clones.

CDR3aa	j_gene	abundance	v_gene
CATSEGDRGSVFF	TRBJ2-1	large	TRBV24-1
CASSEGQGNTGELFF	TRBJ2-2	medium-sized	TRBV11-3
CASSQWGTDTQYF	TRBJ2-3	medium-sized	TRBV7-8
CASMRQATDTQYF	TRBJ2-3	large	TRBV6-5
CASSAISGTGNQPQHF	TRBJ1-5	large	TRBV12-3/TRBV12-4
CASSPTSADTQYF	TRBJ2-3	large	TRBV18
CASSVQGGEQFF	TRBJ2-1	large	TRBV3-1
CASSSSGSIEKLFF	TRBJ1-4	medium-sized	TRBV12-3/TRBV12-4
CSVEQGTGYSDTQYF	TRBJ2-3	medium-sized	TRBV29-1
CASSESYSRTDTQYF	TRBJ2-3	medium-sized	TRBV25-1
CASSHGTGTLISLAYTDTQYF	TRBJ2-3	medium-sized	TRBV14
CASIDRGYTGELFF	TRBJ2-2	medium-sized	TRBV19
CASSQGTGDYEQYF	TRBJ2-7	large	TRBV4-3
CSVAEGWAQPQHF	TRBJ1-5	medium-sized	TRBV29-1
CASSLSTSGGTYSTDTQYF	TRBJ2-3	medium-sized	TRBV5-1
CASSWGREQYF	TRBJ2-7	medium-sized	TRBV11-2
CASSPNRGSYNEQYF	TRBJ2-3	NA	TRBV18
CASTYGGLYSNQPQHF	TRBJ1-5	medium-sized	TRBV6-4
CASTKPGQPMTPLHF	TRBJ1-6	NA	TRBV19
CATRGLAGSTGELFF	TRBJ2-2	medium-sized	TRBV24-1
CASSREREFSYNEQFF	TRBJ2-1	medium-sized	TRBV6-4
CASSLDRAGSPLHF	TRBJ1-6	medium-sized	TRBV28
CASSFQNTEAFF	TRBJ1-1	medium-sized	TRBV12-3/TRBV12-4
CASSTGGANEKLFF	TRBJ1-4	medium-sized	TRBV10-2
CASSRYLTDTQYF	TRBJ2-3	medium-sized	TRBV9
CASSTLGRQPTGELFF	TRBJ2-2	large	TRBV12-3/TRBV12-4
CASSDTGTSNNEQFF	TRBJ2-1	medium-sized	TRBV5-4
CASSRKDGWATNEKLFF	TRBJ1-4	medium-sized	TRBV4-3
CASTSDRASNQPQHF	TRBJ1-5	NA	TRBV19
CASSVASGGSEQFF	TRBJ2-1	medium-sized	TRBV2
CASSPIRGGGRNIQYF	TRBJ2-4	large	TRBV6-5
CASSLTGGIVNSPLHF	TRBJ1-6	medium-sized	TRBV7-2
CASSQITGGYYGYTF	TRBJ1-2	medium-sized	TRBV3-1
CAISETAARLNTEAFF	TRBJ1-1	large	TRBV10-3
CSALRTVNYGYTF	TRBJ1-2	medium-sized	TRBV20-1
CASSPGQVNTGELFF	TRBJ2-2	medium-sized	TRBV4-3
CAISDQPAGGGETQYF	TRBJ2-5	medium-sized	TRBV10-3
CSASTSGSEAFF	TRBJ1-1	medium-sized	TRBV29-1
CAAGVSSYNSPLHF	TRBJ1-6	medium-sized	TRBV6-5
CASSPGQGSTGELFF	TRBJ2-2	medium-sized	TRBV5-1
CSASGGGRADTQYF	TRBJ2-3	large	TRBV20-1
CASSLAQGTEAFF	TRBJ1-1	large	TRBV7-2
CASSPPGGTVYGYTF	TRBJ1-2	medium-sized	TRBV18
CSARDIRGTEAFF	TRBJ1-1	large	TRBV20-1
CASSEGGYSNQPQHF	TRBJ1-5	large	TRBV10-2
CASTSPHSTDTQYF	TRBJ2-3	medium-sized	TRBV28
CSAQQARTGGSKNIQYF	TRBJ2-4	NA	TRBV20-1